This T cell receptor (beta chain) was identified during a study of beta chain features in type 1 diabetes. CDR3 length: 14 amino acids. The V end was cut by 0 bases, the J end by 2 bases, with 7 bases between. Germline V gene data show CDR1 as GTSNPN and CDR2 as SVGIG (reference sequence). Expressed TCRB transcripts got sequenced, as all isolated RNA was reverse transcribed. Repertoires were generated with immunoSEQ multiplex PCR, while TCRdb's copy carries only in-frame clones and drops some. The data show around 430,000 clones, about 32% seen once. This clone was seen a handful of times. The chain is built from TRBV30 and TRBJ1-4; D remains unclear. The sample consisted of naive CD4+ T cells from blood. The receptor's source is a man aged 18 to 30 in good health. The CDR3 reads CAWSVLRTNEKLFF. For the CDR3, the DNA is TGTGCCTGGAGTGTACTGAGGACTAATGAAAAACTGTTTTTT.